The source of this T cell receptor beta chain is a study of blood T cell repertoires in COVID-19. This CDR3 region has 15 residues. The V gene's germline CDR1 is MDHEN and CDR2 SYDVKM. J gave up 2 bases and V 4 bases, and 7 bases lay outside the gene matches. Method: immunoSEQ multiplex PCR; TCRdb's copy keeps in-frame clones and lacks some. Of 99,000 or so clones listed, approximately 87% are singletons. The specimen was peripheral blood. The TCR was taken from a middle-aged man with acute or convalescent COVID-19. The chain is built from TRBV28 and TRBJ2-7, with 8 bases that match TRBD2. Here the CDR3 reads CASSSPGLGAYEQYF. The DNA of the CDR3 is TGTGCCAGCAGTTCCCCGGGACTAGGGGCCTACGAGCAGTACTTC.